Listed below are T cell receptor beta chains from one sample, sequenced in a study of blood T cell repertoires in COVID-19. The method was immunoSEQ multiplex PCR; TCRdb's version includes in-frame clones alone and lacks a portion of them. The data hold about 230,000 clones, with roughly 83% observed a single time. Input material: peripheral blood. The source of these receptors is a man aged 40-49 years with acute or convalescent COVID-19. Each CDR3 is given with its conserved first and last residue.

v_gene	len	j_gene	CDR3aa
TRBV14	16	TRBJ1-3	CASSQLRGQGGNTIYF
TRBV29-1	11	TRBJ1-1	CSVEQVTEAFF
TRBV6-5	15	TRBJ1-4	CASSLTGTGNEKLFF
TRBV29-1	13	TRBJ1-4	CSVGGLTNEKLFF
TRBV5-1	14	TRBJ2-1	CASSWGDRVSEQFF
TRBV7-2	14	TRBJ2-1	CASSARGLYNEQFF
TRBV7-7	14	TRBJ2-5	CASSLELVGETQYF
TRBV2	18	TRBJ2-1	CASSEEIGSAGGGNEQFF
TRBV11-1	14	TRBJ1-1	CASSKGGGNTEAFF
TRBV19	14	TRBJ2-2	CASSKGLAAGELFF
TRBV27	15	TRBJ1-2	CASSLSDPGHYGYTF
TRBV11-2	13	TRBJ1-5	CASSLGRDQPQHF
TRBV19	14	TRBJ2-2	CAIKGTTHTGELFF
TRBV6-5	16	TRBJ2-1	CASSYWTSKGHNEQFF
TRBV6-6	16	TRBJ2-5	CASSPKGLTAQETQYF
TRBV2	13	TRBJ1-1	CASSELMNTEAFF
TRBV7-2	19	TRBJ2-7	CASSRPAGLAGELAYEQYF